The clone carrying this T cell receptor beta chain was seen once. Authors' analysis steps: Amplified reference gene primers provided the basis for estimating nucleated cell counts. Sequencing was performed with immunoSEQ multiplex PCR; in TCRdb, only in-frame clones are kept and a portion is missing. The V and J calls and the clone size are those of that table, but D and trimming were determined from the DNA. The sample yields around 270,000 clones, under 85% seen once. The entry originates in a study of blood T cell repertoires in COVID-19. The wider study: Researchers got acute and convalescent COVID-19 samples from the United States, Italy and Spain. The cDNA or gDNA used as material had been derived from T cells, B-cell-depleted T cells, or PBMCs.

Seattle patients were enrolled during active infection and followed longitudinally. This CDR3 has 18 residues. After removal of 1 base from V and 0 bases from J, the junction contained 8 bases not matched to a gene. Germline CDR1 LNHDA, CDR2 SQIVND (reference sequence). The TCR sequence derives from a human donor with COVID-19, enrolled during active disease. The donor label of this sample is uncertain. The genes are TRBV19 and TRBJ1-4; 7 bases are a match to TRBD1. The sample was peripheral blood. CDR3 in amino acids: CASSIGETGSATNEKLFF. The CDR3 nucleotides read TGTGCCAGTAGTATAGGGGAGACAGGGTCTGCAACTAATGAAAAACTGTTTTTT.